A selection of T cell receptor beta chains follows, all from one sample in a study of blood T cell repertoires in COVID-19. Assay used: immunoSEQ multiplex PCR; TCRdb lists only in-frame clones, some missing. The table has around 61,000 clones, nearly 90% seen once. Input material: peripheral blood. The receptors come from a woman aged 60-75 years with COVID-19, enrolled during active disease. Both conserved end residues are part of each CDR3. D genes are given only for firm matches. Only some rows state a clone size, as once, few, many or a class for expanded clones.

J,size,D,V,DNA,CDR3
TRBJ2-7,.,TRBD1,TRBV19,TGTGCCAGTAGTATAGGGGACAGGAGCTCCTACGAGCAGTACTTC,CASSIGDRSSYEQYF
TRBJ2-7,few,.,TRBV28,TGTGCCACCAAACTGGGCGGGACCCTCGGGGTCGAGCAGTACTTC,CATKLGGTLGVEQYF
TRBJ2-7,.,TRBD2,TRBV7-8,TGTGCCAGCAGCTTACGGTTGGGGGGGAACGAGCAGTACTTC,CASSLRLGGNEQYF
TRBJ1-1,few,.,TRBV4-2,TGTGCCAGCAGCCAAGACGGCGGGCAGAAAGCTTTCTTT,CASSQDGGQKAFF
TRBJ1-2,.,.,TRBV29-1,TGCAGCGTTGAAGATTGGACAGTGGGCTATGGCTACACCTTC,CSVEDWTVGYGYTF
TRBJ2-6,.,.,TRBV11-3,TGTGCCAGCAGCCCAGGCGGGGCTGGGGCCAACGTCCTGACTTTC,CASSPGGAGANVLTF
TRBJ2-3,.,TRBD1,TRBV4-1,TGCGCCAGCAGCCAAGCCGTTCAGGGGGCTGGAGATACGCAGTATTTT,CASSQAVQGAGDTQYF
TRBJ2-1,.,.,TRBV7-9,TGTGCCAGCAGCTTAACCCGCGGTGAGCAGTTCTTC,CASSLTRGEQFF
TRBJ1-1,.,.,TRBV6-2/TRBV6-3,TGTGCCAGCAGTCTAACCGGAGGGGAGCACACTGAAGCTTTCTTT,CASSLTGGEHTEAFF
TRBJ2-7,once,TRBD1,TRBV15,TGTGCCACCAGCAGAGATCGTGGACAGGGGACCTACGAGCAGTACTTC,CATSRDRGQGTYEQYF
TRBJ2-1,.,TRBD1,TRBV7-6,TGTGCCAGCAGCTTCGCAGGGGGCGAGCACAATGAGCAGTTCTTC,CASSFAGGEHNEQFF
TRBJ2-1,.,TRBD1,TRBV15,TGTGCCACCAGCAGACTCTCCGGGACAGCCTACAATGAGCAGTTCTTC,CATSRLSGTAYNEQFF
TRBJ2-1,.,TRBD2,TRBV6-5,TGTGCCAGCAGGGTAATAGCGGGAGTCTACAATGAGCAGTTCTTC,CASRVIAGVYNEQFF
TRBJ2-7,.,TRBD1,TRBV30,TGTGCCTGGGATCACGGACAGGGAAGGTACGAGCAGTACTTC,CAWDHGQGRYEQYF
TRBJ2-7,.,.,TRBV11-2,TGTGCCAGCAGCTTGGGGCAGGGGAAGACCTACGAGCAGTACTTC,CASSLGQGKTYEQYF
TRBJ2-5,.,TRBD2,TRBV7-9,TGTGCCAGCAGCTTCCCCCCAGGGAGGGAAGAGACCCAGTACTTC,CASSFPPGREETQYF
TRBJ1-5,once,.,TRBV6-4,TGTGCCAGCAGTGACCATAAGGGGAACTATAGCAATCAGCCCCAGCATTTT,CASSDHKGNYSNQPQHF
TRBJ1-1,once,TRBD1,TRBV2,TGTGCCAGCAGTCCCAGGGACAGGGTAAGCACTGAAGCTTTCTTT,CASSPRDRVSTEAFF
TRBJ2-2,.,.,TRBV9,TGTGCCAGCAGCCGTCTCGCGGCCCCCCGTGACGGGGAGCTGTTTTTT,CASSRLAAPRDGELFF
TRBJ2-2,.,TRBD1,TRBV2,TGTGCCAGCAGTCTCAGGGGGACCCCGAACACCGGGGAGCTGTTTTTT,CASSLRGTPNTGELFF
TRBJ1-5,.,.,TRBV7-6,TGTGCCAGCAGTCTAGGGGTGGGAAACAATCAGCCCCAGCATTTT,CASSLGVGNNQPQHF
TRBJ2-6,.,.,TRBV2,TGTGCCAGCATCGGGGATCCTGGGGCCAACGTCCTGACTTTC,CASIGDPGANVLTF
TRBJ1-3,.,TRBD1,TRBV4-3,TGCGCCAGCAGCCAGGATATCCGGGACAGGACTGGAAACACCATATATTTT,CASSQDIRDRTGNTIYF
TRBJ2-3,.,.,TRBV7-2,TGTGCCAGCAGCTACGGAGGGTCAGATACGCAGTATTTT,CASSYGGSDTQYF
TRBJ2-1,once,TRBD2,TRBV7-9,TGTGCCAGCAGCTCGCACGAAAAGCGGGGGGGCCGGAGTGAGCAGTTCTTC,CASSSHEKRGGRSEQFF
TRBJ1-4,.,.,TRBV7-2,TGTGCCAGCAGCATGGGCCAGGGCCTAGGTGAAAAACTGTTTTTT,CASSMGQGLGEKLFF
TRBJ2-7,.,.,TRBV4-1,TGCGCCAGCAGCCCTACCACCGGTAGCTCCTACGAGCAGTACTTC,CASSPTTGSSYEQYF
TRBJ2-7,.,TRBD2,TRBV14,TGTGCCAGCAGCCCCGGACTAGCGGGCCCAATCTCCTACGAGCAGTACTTC,CASSPGLAGPISYEQYF
TRBJ2-7,.,TRBD1,TRBV4-1,TGCGCCAGCAGCCCCCAGGGACAGGGTGTGTACGAGCAGTACTTC,CASSPQGQGVYEQYF
TRBJ1-6,.,.,TRBV29-1,TGCAGCGTTGTTAAGACAAGGAATAATTCACCCCTCCACTTT,CSVVKTRNNSPLHF
TRBJ2-7,.,TRBD1,TRBV7-8,TGTGCCAGCAGCTTCAGGACAGGGCTAAGCTCCTACGAGCAGTACTTC,CASSFRTGLSSYEQYF
TRBJ2-5,few,TRBD2,TRBV7-9,TGTGCCAGCAGCCCCCGCCAGGCTAGCGGGGGGGCTGGAGAGACCCAGTACTTC,CASSPRQASGGAGETQYF
TRBJ1-5,.,.,TRBV6-5,TGTGCCAGCAGGGTACAGGCAGAGGGCAGGGGGCCCCAGCATTTT,CASRVQAEGRGPQHF
TRBJ2-7,.,TRBD2,TRBV9,TGTGCCAGCAGCGTAGGGACTAGCGGTTCCTACGAGCAGTACTTC,CASSVGTSGSYEQYF
TRBJ2-5,.,.,TRBV28,TGTGCCAGCAGTGGGAGCGCGGGGTGGGAAGAGACCCAGTACTTC,CASSGSAGWEETQYF
TRBJ1-3,.,TRBD1,TRBV9,TGTGCCAGCAGCGGGGGACAGGGGGCGATTGGAAACACCATATATTTT,CASSGGQGAIGNTIYF
TRBJ2-7,.,.,TRBV15,TGTGCCGCCTCGTCGGCCCCGAGGGACGAGCAGTACTTC,CAASSAPRDEQYF
TRBJ1-1,.,TRBD1,TRBV6-5,TGTGCCAGCAGTTCGACAGGGGCCGGGAACACTGAAGCTTTCTTT,CASSSTGAGNTEAFF
TRBJ2-1,.,.,TRBV11-2,TGTGCCAGCAGCGCCGCAGGGTACAATGAGCAGTTCTTC,CASSAAGYNEQFF
TRBJ2-5,.,TRBD1,TRBV7-9,TGTGCCAGTAGGACAGGGGACAACTCGGGGGCCCAGTACTTC,CASRTGDNSGAQYF
TRBJ1-5,.,.,TRBV15,TGTGCCACCAGACAGGGAGATCAGCCCCAGCATTTT,CATRQGDQPQHF
TRBJ2-1,once,.,TRBV7-9,TGTGCCAGCAGCAATAGCGTAAGCTCCTACAATGAGCAGTTCTTC,CASSNSVSSYNEQFF
TRBJ2-1,few,TRBD2,TRBV7-9,TGTGCCAGCAGCCCCCCTAGCGGGAGGGACAATGAGCAGTTCTTC,CASSPPSGRDNEQFF
TRBJ1-2,.,TRBD1,TRBV19,TGTGCCAGTAGCGGACAGGGCTTTTTCTATGGCTACACCTTC,CASSGQGFFYGYTF
TRBJ1-5,few,TRBD1,TRBV18,TGTGCCAGCTCACAAACCGGGACAGGGGTGGGCAATCAGCCCCAGCATTTT,CASSQTGTGVGNQPQHF
TRBJ1-2,.,TRBD1,TRBV7-2,TGTGCCAGCAGCCCCCCACGACAGGGGCCTGGTGGCTACACCTTC,CASSPPRQGPGGYTF
TRBJ2-2,once,TRBD2,TRBV4-2,TGTGCCAGCAGCCAGCCGGGACTAGCGGGGGGGAACACCGGGGAGCTGTTTTTT,CASSQPGLAGGNTGELFF
TRBJ2-7,.,.,TRBV4-2,TGTGCCAGCAGCCATGGCGGGGTAGTAGGGGAGACCTACGAGCAGTACTTC,CASSHGGVVGETYEQYF
TRBJ2-6,once,TRBD1,TRBV4-3,TGCGCCAGCAGCCAAGCCCTAGGGAGGACAGGGGAGTCCAACGTCCTGACTTTC,CASSQALGRTGESNVLTF
TRBJ1-2,once,.,TRBV10-3,TGTGCCATCCGGAGTGGGGACACCCCCAGGGGCGGCTACACCTTC,CAIRSGDTPRGGYTF
TRBJ1-1,.,.,TRBV19,TGTGCCAGTAGTAGCTCAGGGCTTACTGAAGCTTTCTTT,CASSSSGLTEAFF
TRBJ1-2,.,.,TRBV5-6,TGTGCCAGCCAACCCGGCGGGCTGGAGGGCTACACCTTC,CASQPGGLEGYTF
TRBJ2-2,.,TRBD1,TRBV14,TGTGCCAGCAGCCAACTGAGGACAGGACAGGCCGCCGGGGAGCTGTTTTTT,CASSQLRTGQAAGELFF
TRBJ2-1,.,TRBD1,TRBV6-5,TGTGCCAGCAGGGACAGGGGATACAATGAGCAGTTCTTC,CASRDRGYNEQFF
TRBJ2-5,.,TRBD2,TRBV30,TGTGCCTGGAGTGCCCCCCTAGCGGGAGGGACCGGGACCCAGTACTTC,CAWSAPLAGGTGTQYF